This record concerns one T cell receptor beta chain sequence. The data stem from a study of blood T cell repertoires in COVID-19. Study background: The United States, Italy and Spain provided the acute and convalescent COVID-19 samples. In each case, the material was cDNA or gDNA derived from T cells, B-cell-depleted T cells, or PBMCs.

In the study's own analysis: Amplification with reference gene primers provided the estimates of nucleated cell counts. The assay was immunoSEQ multiplex PCR, and TCRdb's table has in-frame clones only and misses some. V, J and clone size reflect that table, while D and trimming were determined from the DNA. The sample has some 80,000 clones; around 84% are singletons. The CDR3 sequence is 15 residues long. Trimming at V came to 2 bases and at J to 2 bases, leaving 3 bases not matched to a gene. CDR1 SNHLY and CDR2 FYNNEI come from the germline V gene. The chain joins TRBV2 to TRBJ1-3, with 7 nucleotides matching TRBD1. Sequenced: peripheral blood. The receptor was derived from a woman between 65 and 79 years old with acute or convalescent COVID-19. The CDR3 protein is CASSELGTAGNTIYF. CDR3 nucleotides: TGTGCCAGCAGTGAACTTGGGACAGCTGGAAACACCATATATTTT.